This paragraph covers one T cell receptor beta chain sequence. Self-reported history from a screening survey and questionnaire set each donor's cohort. J lost 4 bases, V lost 8 bases, and 18 bases had no gene match. The germline gives CDR1 MGHDK, CDR2 SYGVNS. The CDR3 covers 17 residues. The source of the sample is a study of blood T cell repertoires in COVID-19. TCRdb's copy holds only in-frame clones and misses some; the assay was immunoSEQ multiplex PCR. The data show over 250,000 clones, 80% to 90% seen once. Material: PBMCs or T cells enriched from blood (not recorded which). The sequence came from a woman in her thirties who had recovered from COVID-19. J is TRBJ1-1 and V is TRBV25-1, with 8 nucleotides matching TRBD1. The CDR3 DNA reads as TGTGCCAGCCCCTCTCGGCAGAGGGGGGGGACAGGCACTGAAGCTTTCTTT. Encoded protein: CASPSRQRGGTGTEAFF.